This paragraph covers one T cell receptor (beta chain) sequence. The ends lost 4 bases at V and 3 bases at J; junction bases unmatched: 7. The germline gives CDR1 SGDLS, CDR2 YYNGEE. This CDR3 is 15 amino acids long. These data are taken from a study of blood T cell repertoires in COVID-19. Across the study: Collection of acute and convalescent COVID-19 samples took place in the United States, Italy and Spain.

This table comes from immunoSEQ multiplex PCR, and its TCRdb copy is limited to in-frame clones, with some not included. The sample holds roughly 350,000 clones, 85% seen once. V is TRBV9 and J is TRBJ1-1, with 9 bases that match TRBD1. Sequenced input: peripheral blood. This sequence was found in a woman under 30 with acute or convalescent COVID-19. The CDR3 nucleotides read TGTGCCAGCAGCCCGTCGGACAGGGGATACACTGAAGCTTTCTTT. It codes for CASSPSDRGYTEAFF.